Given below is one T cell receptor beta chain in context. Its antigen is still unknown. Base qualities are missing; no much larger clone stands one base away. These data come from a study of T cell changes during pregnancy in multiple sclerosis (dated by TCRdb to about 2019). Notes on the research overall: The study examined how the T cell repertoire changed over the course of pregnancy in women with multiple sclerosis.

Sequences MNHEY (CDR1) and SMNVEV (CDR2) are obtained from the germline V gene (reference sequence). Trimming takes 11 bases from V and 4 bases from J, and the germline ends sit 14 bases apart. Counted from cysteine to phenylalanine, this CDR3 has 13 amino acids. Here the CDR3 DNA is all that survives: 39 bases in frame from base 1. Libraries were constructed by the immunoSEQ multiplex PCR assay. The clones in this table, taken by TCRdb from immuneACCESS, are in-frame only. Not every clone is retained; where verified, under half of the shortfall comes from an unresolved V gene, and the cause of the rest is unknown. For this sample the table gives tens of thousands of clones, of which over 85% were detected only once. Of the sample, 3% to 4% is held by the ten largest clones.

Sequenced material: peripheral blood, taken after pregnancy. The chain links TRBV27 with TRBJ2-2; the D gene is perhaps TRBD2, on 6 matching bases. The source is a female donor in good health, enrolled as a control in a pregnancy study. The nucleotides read TGTGCCGCCCTGGAGGGCGGCACCGGGGAGCTGTTTTTT. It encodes CAALEGGTGELFF.